A selection of T cell receptor beta chains follows, all from one sample in a study of blood T cell repertoires in COVID-19. Produced via immunoSEQ multiplex PCR; TCRdb's table is partial and in-frame only. Of around 62,000 clones listed, 88% are singletons. Sample: peripheral blood. The receptor set was obtained from a human donor in a cohort sampled during active COVID-19. CDR3s include the opening cysteine and the closing phenylalanine or tryptophan. Fields, in order: V gene, clone size, D gene, J gene, CDR3 DNA, CDR3 protein. D genes are given only for firm matches. A clone size is listed for some rows: how often the clone was seen (once, few, many), or a class if it is expanded.

TRBV29-1	.	.	TRBJ1-2	TGCAGCGTTGACGCTTCAAGGCGGGGGGCGGTCGGCTACACCTTC	CSVDASRRGAVGYTF
TRBV14	.	.	TRBJ2-7	TGTGCCAGCAGCCAAGGTGCAAACACCTACGAGCAGTACTTC	CASSQGANTYEQYF
TRBV7-9	.	.	TRBJ2-7	TGTGCCAGCAGCTCTACAGGGTCCTTGCCCTACGAGCAGTACTTC	CASSSTGSLPYEQYF
TRBV2	once	.	TRBJ2-7	TGTGCCAGCAGTTTTACAGGGTTGCACGAGCAGTACTTC	CASSFTGLHEQYF
TRBV5-1	few	TRBD2	TRBJ2-3	TGCGCCAGCAGCCTGGATAGCGGGGGCCCCGGAGATACGCAGTATTTT	CASSLDSGGPGDTQYF
TRBV11-3	.	TRBD2	TRBJ2-5	TGTGCCAGCAGCCCCGGGACTAGCGGGATAGAGACCCAGTACTTC	CASSPGTSGIETQYF
TRBV7-8	.	.	TRBJ1-5	TGTGCCAGCAGCAAAATACGGGGCCGGGAGAATCAGCCCCAGCATTTT	CASSKIRGRENQPQHF
TRBV5-4	.	.	TRBJ2-1	TGTGCCAGCAGCAAGACAGGCCTGGTACCACATGAGCAGTTCTTC	CASSKTGLVPHEQFF
TRBV12-3/TRBV12-4	.	.	TRBJ1-6	TGTGCCAGTCGGACAGAGAATAATTCACCCCTCCACTTT	CASRTENNSPLHF
TRBV4-3	.	.	TRBJ2-7	TGCGCCAGCAGCCAAATGTCCAACTCCTACGAGCAGTACTTC	CASSQMSNSYEQYF
TRBV4-1	.	.	TRBJ1-5	TGCGCCAGCAGCCAAAGTCCAGGCATTAGCAATCAGCCCCAGCATTTT	CASSQSPGISNQPQHF
TRBV7-9	.	TRBD2	TRBJ2-3	TGTGCCAGCAGCATGAGCGGGGGGCAAACAGATACGCAGTATTTT	CASSMSGGQTDTQYF
TRBV9	.	TRBD2	TRBJ2-1	TGTGCCAGCAGCGTTTCAGGACTAGCGGGGGGCGGGGACAATGAGCAGTTCTTC	CASSVSGLAGGGDNEQFF
TRBV9	.	TRBD2	TRBJ2-1	TGTGCCAGCAGCCTAACTAGCGATGAGCAGTTCTTC	CASSLTSDEQFF
TRBV9	.	TRBD1	TRBJ1-1	TGTGCCAGCAGCGTAGGGGACAGTGTGAACACTGAAGCTTTCTTT	CASSVGDSVNTEAFF
TRBV6-5	.	TRBD1	TRBJ2-1	TGTGCCTCTGGAGCTGACAGGGTCTACCCTAATGAGCAGTTCTTC	CASGADRVYPNEQFF
TRBV6-5	.	.	TRBJ2-7	TGTGCCAGCAGTCCCCGCAGGGGTGGTTACGAGCAGTACTTC	CASSPRRGGYEQYF
TRBV5-4	once	TRBD1	TRBJ1-2	TGTGCCAGCAGCTTTCAAGGGGGCGGGAACTATGGCTACACCTTC	CASSFQGGGNYGYTF
TRBV9	.	.	TRBJ2-5	TGTGCCAGCAGCTATACAGGGAAGCTCTTGGAGACCCAGTACTTC	CASSYTGKLLETQYF
TRBV6-5	.	.	TRBJ1-1	TGTGCCAGCAGTTACCACAGCCAGAACACTGAAGCTTTCTTT	CASSYHSQNTEAFF
TRBV6-5	.	TRBD1	TRBJ2-3	TGTGCCGGGGGGACAGGGCACACAGATACGCAGTATTTT	CAGGTGHTDTQYF
TRBV3-1/TRBV3-2	.	.	TRBJ2-2	TGTGCCAGCAGCCATACGGCCGGGGAGCTGTTTTTT	CASSHTAGELFF
TRBV6-5	.	TRBD2	TRBJ2-3	TGTGCCGGACGGCTAGCGGCAACAGATACGCAGTATTTT	CAGRLAATDTQYF
TRBV7-9	.	TRBD1	TRBJ1-5	TGTGCCAGCAGCTTAGCGGGGACAGCAAATCAGCCCCAGCATTTT	CASSLAGTANQPQHF
TRBV2	.	.	TRBJ2-5	TGTGCTGCCGGTAGAACCCAAGAGACCCAGTACTTC	CAAGRTQETQYF
TRBV4-3	once	TRBD1	TRBJ2-1	TGCGCCAGCAGCCAACGGACAGGCGGAGAGCAGTTCTTC	CASSQRTGGEQFF
TRBV9	.	.	TRBJ2-7	TGTGCCAGCAGCCCTCAGGGCTTCCGGGAGCAGTACTTC	CASSPQGFREQYF
TRBV3-1/TRBV3-2	once	.	TRBJ1-1	TGTGCCAGCAGCCAACGGCCCCCTATTACAGGTATCGGGGAAGCTTTCTTT	CASSQRPPITGIGEAFF
TRBV6-5	once	TRBD2	TRBJ2-3	TGTGCCAGCAGTTATCGTAGCGGGAGGGCCTCAGATACGCAGTATTTT	CASSYRSGRASDTQYF
TRBV6-2/TRBV6-3	.	.	TRBJ2-1	TGTGCCAGCAGCCTGCCAGCGTTACCTGCCCTCTTC	CASSLPALPALF
TRBV25-1	.	TRBD2	TRBJ2-7	TGTGCCAGCAGCCCTTCGGGAGGGATTACCTCCTACGAGCAGTACTTC	CASSPSGGITSYEQYF
TRBV7-8	.	TRBD2	TRBJ2-3	TGTGCCAGCAGCGTCTCTAGCGGAGTCGTAGGGGATACGCAGTATTTT	CASSVSSGVVGDTQYF
TRBV18	.	TRBD1	TRBJ2-7	TGTGCCAGCCGGACAGGGATTACCCACGAGCAGTACTTC	CASRTGITHEQYF
TRBV24-1	.	TRBD1	TRBJ1-2	TGTGCCACCAGTGATCATGCAAGGGGACAGTTGGGCTACACCTTC	CATSDHARGQLGYTF
TRBV2	few	.	TRBJ1-5	TGTGCCAGCAGTGATTCGGGTTTTATGTTGCCCCAGCATTTT	CASSDSGFMLPQHF
TRBV19	few	TRBD2	TRBJ2-7	TGTGCCAGTAGTATAGCTTCTAGCGGGAACTACGAGCAGTACTTC	CASSIASSGNYEQYF
TRBV30	.	.	TRBJ1-1	TGTGCCTGGGGGGGCTTTACTTCGAACACTGAAGCTTTCTTT	CAWGGFTSNTEAFF
TRBV2	.	TRBD2	TRBJ2-7	TGTGCCAGCAGCCCCCTGGGGAGGGTCACCACCTACGAGCAGTACTTC	CASSPLGRVTTYEQYF
TRBV19	.	TRBD2	TRBJ2-1	TGTGCCAGTACCTTAGCGGGAGCGTCCAATGAGCAGTTCTTC	CASTLAGASNEQFF
TRBV5-6	.	.	TRBJ2-7	TGTGCCAGCAGCTTGGGGGGAGGCGGGTTTTCTTACGAGCAGTACTTC	CASSLGGGGFSYEQYF
TRBV18	.	.	TRBJ1-4	TGTGCCAGCCAGGGTTCGGCTAATGAAAAACTGTTTTTT	CASQGSANEKLFF
TRBV10-2	.	.	TRBJ1-2	TGCGCCAGCTCCCCGGGGGGCGCTGGCTACACCTTC	CASSPGGAGYTF
TRBV18	few	.	TRBJ1-6	TGTGCCAGCTCATCCCGGGAGAGGCAAACTAATTCACCCCTCCACTTT	CASSSRERQTNSPLHF
TRBV18	once	TRBD2	TRBJ2-7	TGTGCCAGCTCACCGGGACTAGCGGGAAACGGCAACGAGCAGTACTTC	CASSPGLAGNGNEQYF
TRBV19	few	.	TRBJ1-6	TGTGCCAGTAGACCTCTTGAGCCCGAGAGGCCCCTCCACTTT	CASRPLEPERPLHF